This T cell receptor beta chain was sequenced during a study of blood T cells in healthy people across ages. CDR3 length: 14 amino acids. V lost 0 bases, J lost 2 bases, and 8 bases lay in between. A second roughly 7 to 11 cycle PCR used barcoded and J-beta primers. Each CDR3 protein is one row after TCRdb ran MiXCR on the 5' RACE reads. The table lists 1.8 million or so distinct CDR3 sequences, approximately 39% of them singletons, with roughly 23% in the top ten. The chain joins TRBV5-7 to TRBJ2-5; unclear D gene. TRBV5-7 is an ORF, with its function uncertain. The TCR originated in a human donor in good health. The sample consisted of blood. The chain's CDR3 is CASSLEFAQETQYF. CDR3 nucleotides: TGTGCCAGCAGCTTGGAATTCGCACAAGAGACCCAGTACTTC.